The TCR beta chain described here comes from a study of blood T cell repertoires in COVID-19. Study background: Samples representing acute and convalescent COVID-19 were sourced from the United States, Italy and Spain. T cells, B-cell-depleted T cells, or PBMCs provided the cDNA or gDNA that served as material.

Authors' data handling: From reference gene primer amplification, estimates of nucleated cell counts were derived. Generated by immunoSEQ multiplex PCR, the TCRdb table keeps only in-frame clones and is missing some. V and J calls and clone size follow that table, whereas D and trimming were derived from the DNA. This repertoire shows approximately 68,000 clones, 65% to 90% found once; its top ten account for under 13%. CDR1 and CDR2 (germline): SGHAT, FQNNGV. The CDR3 contains 15 residues. The V end lost 5 bases, the J end lost 3 bases, and 17 bases lay between the germline ends. J is TRBJ2-7 and V is TRBV11-2; a possible D gene is TRBD1 (5 bases). Sequences were obtained from peripheral blood. The origin of this receptor is a man aged 65-85 years with active or convalescent COVID-19. The CDR3, as DNA: TGTGCCAGCAGCCCCCTCGCAGGGATGAACTACGAGCAGTACTTC. Its protein product is CASSPLAGMNYEQYF.